This TCR beta chain was recorded in a study of control samples from healthy donors and cancer patients. The data were produced by immunoSEQ multiplex PCR, yet TCRdb's version contains in-frame clones alone and is incomplete. The sample includes about 44,000 clones, approximately 89% seen only once; the top ten take 9.5% to 13%. The CDR3 sequence is 14 residues long. The V gene lost 6 bases and the J gene lost 0 bases, with 8 bases spanning the gap. Germline CDR1 LNHDA, CDR2 SQIVND (reference sequence). This clone has a handful of counts. Material: PBMCs. This sequence originates from a woman aged 60-75 years with lung cancer. The J gene is TRBJ1-4, the V gene TRBV19; no clear D gene. The CDR3 region has the DNA TGTGCCAGTAGCCTATCCCCAACTAATGAAAAACTGTTTTTT. Residues: CASSLSPTNEKLFF. The full variable domain, in which reference TRBV19 and TRBJ1-4 provide the parts outside the CDR3, is DGGITQSPKYLFRKEGQNVTLSCEQNLNHDAMYWYRQDPGQGLRLIYYSQIVNDFQKGDIAEGYSVSREKKESFPLTVTSAQKNPTAFYLCASSLSPTNEKLFFGSGTQLSVL.